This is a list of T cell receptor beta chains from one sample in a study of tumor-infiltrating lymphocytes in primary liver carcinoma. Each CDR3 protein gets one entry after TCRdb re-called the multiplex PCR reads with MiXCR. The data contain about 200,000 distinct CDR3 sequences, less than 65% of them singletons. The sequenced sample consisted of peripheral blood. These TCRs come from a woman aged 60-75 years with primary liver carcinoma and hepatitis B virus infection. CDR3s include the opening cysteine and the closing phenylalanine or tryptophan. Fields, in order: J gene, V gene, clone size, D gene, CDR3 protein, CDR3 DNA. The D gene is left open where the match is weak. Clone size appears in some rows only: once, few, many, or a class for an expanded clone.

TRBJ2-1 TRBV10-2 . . CASSETAYREQFF TGCGCCAGCAGTGAGACGGCCTACAGAGAGCAGTTCTTC
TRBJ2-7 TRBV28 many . CASGTYEQYF TGTGCCAGCGGCACCTACGAGCAGTACTTC
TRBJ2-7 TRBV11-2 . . CASSLELSYEQYF TGTGCAAGCAGCTTAGAACTATCCTACGAGCAGTACTTC
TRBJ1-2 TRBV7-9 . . CASSLDMRGYTF TGTGCCAGCAGCTTAGACATGCGGGGCTACACCTTC
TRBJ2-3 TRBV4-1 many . CASSQVISGEGEDTQYF TGCGCCAGCAGCCAAGTCATTTCCGGGGAAGGGGAAGATACGCAGTATTTT
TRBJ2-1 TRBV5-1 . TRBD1 CANSFGQAGFNEQFF TGCGCCAACAGCTTCGGACAGGCCGGCTTCAATGAGCAGTTCTTC
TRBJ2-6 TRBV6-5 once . CASSYWSIGTSGANVLTF TGTGCCAGCAGTTACTGGAGTATAGGGACCTCTGGGGCCAACGTCCTGACTTTC
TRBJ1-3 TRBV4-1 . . CASSPVDSGSGSTIYF TGTGCCAGCAGCCCTGTGGACAGCGGCTCTGGAAGCACCATATATTTT
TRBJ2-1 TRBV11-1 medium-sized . CASSSLAESSYNEQFF TGTGCCAGCAGCAGTTTAGCGGAGAGCTCCTACAATGAGCAGTTCTTC
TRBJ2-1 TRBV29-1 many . CSVTKRAGRGSDNEQFF TGCAGCGTTACTAAACGCGCAGGCAGAGGTAGCGACAATGAGCAGTTCTTC
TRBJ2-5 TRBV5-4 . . CASSLTGGTQYF TGTGCCAGCAGCTTGACTGGGGGGACCCAGTACTTC
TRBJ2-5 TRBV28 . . CASSPYGTKYF TGTGCCAGCAGTCCTTACGGGACCAAGTACTTC
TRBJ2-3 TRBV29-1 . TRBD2 CSVEPTGLAERTDTGYF TGCAGCGTTGAACCTACCGGACTAGCGGAGCGCACAGATACGGGGTATTTT
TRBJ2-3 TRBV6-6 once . CVSRDKSGVVTDTQYF TGTGTCAGCAGAGACAAGTCGGGGGTCGTCACAGATACGCAGTATTTT